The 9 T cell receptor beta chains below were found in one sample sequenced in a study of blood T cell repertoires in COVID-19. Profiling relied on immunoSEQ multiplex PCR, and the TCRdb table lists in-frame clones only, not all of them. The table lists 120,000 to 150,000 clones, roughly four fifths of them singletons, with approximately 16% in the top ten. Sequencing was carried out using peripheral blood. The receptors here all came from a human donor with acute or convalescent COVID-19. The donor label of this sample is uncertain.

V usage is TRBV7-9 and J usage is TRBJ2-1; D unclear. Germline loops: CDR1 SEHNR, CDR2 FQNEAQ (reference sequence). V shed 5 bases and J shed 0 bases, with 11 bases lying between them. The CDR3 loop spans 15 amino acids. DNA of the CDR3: TGTGCCAGCAGCCAGACAATTAACTCCTACAATGAGCAGTTCTTC. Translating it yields CASSQTINSYNEQFF.

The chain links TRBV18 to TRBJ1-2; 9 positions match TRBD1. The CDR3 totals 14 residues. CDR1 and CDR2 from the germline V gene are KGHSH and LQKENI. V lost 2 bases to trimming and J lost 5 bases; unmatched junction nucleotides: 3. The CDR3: CASSPGQGRYGYTF. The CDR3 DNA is TGTGCCAGCTCACCAGGACAGGGGAGATATGGCTACACCTTC.

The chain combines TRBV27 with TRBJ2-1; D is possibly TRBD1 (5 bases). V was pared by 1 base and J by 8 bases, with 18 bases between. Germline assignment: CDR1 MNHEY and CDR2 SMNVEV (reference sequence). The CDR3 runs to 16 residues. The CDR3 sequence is CASSLWVAKGWDEQFF. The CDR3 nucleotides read TGTGCCAGCAGTTTATGGGTTGCTAAGGGGTGGGATGAGCAGTTCTTC.

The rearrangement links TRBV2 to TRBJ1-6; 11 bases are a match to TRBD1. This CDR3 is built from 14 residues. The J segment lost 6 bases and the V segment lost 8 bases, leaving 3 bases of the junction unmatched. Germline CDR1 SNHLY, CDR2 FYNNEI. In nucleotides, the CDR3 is TGTGCCAGCGGGACAGGGGGTCTTAATTCACCCCTCCACTTT. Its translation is CASGTGGLNSPLHF.

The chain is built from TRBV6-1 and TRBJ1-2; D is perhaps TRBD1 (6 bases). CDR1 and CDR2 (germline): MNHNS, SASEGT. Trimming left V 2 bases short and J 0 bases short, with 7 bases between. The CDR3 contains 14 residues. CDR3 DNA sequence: TGTGCCAGCAGTGAACCAGGGGCTAACTATGGCTACACCTTC. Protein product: CASSEPGANYGYTF.

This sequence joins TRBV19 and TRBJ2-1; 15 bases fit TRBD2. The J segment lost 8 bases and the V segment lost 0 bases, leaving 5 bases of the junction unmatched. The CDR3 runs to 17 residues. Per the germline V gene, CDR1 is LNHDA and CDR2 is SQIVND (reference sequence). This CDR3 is CASSIDLGLAGGDEQFF. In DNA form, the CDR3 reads TGTGCCAGTAGTATAGATCTCGGACTAGCGGGGGGGGATGAGCAGTTCTTC.

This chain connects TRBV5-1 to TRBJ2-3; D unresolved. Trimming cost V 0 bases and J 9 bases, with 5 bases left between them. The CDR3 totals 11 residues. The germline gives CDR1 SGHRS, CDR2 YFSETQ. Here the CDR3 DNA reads TGCGCCAGCAGCTTGGGAACAACGCAGTATTTT. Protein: CASSLGTTQYF.

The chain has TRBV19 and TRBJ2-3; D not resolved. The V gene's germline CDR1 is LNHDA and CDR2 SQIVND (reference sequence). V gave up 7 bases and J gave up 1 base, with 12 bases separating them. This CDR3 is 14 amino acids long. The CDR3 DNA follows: TGTGCCAGTAAACCCCAAGGAGGCACAGATACGCAGTATTTT. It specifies CASKPQGGTDTQYF. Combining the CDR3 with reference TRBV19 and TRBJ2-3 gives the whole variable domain DGGITQSPKYLFRKEGQNVTLSCEQNLNHDAMYWYRQDPGQGLRLIYYSQIVNDFQKGDIAEGYSVSREKKESFPLTVTSAQKNPTAFYLCASKPQGGTDTQYFGPGTRLTVL.

CDR3 amino acids: CASSMSRQERSYTF. The CDR3 region has the DNA TGTGCCAGTAGTATGTCTAGACAGGAGCGAAGCTACACCTTC. The chain links TRBV19 to TRBJ1-2, with D possibly TRBD1 on 6 matching bases. The CDR3 is made up of 14 amino acids. Trimming removed 3 bases from V and 9 bases from J, with 17 bases in between. CDR1 is LNHDA and CDR2 is SQIVND in the germline V gene (reference sequence).